The 14 T cell receptor beta chains reported below all come from one sample, sequenced in a study of cytomegalovirus exposure and HLA in healthy donors. Amplification used 60 Vbeta primers and 13 Jbeta primers. Using immunoSEQ multiplex PCR, the repertoire was profiled, and TCRdb retains in-frame clones only, with some absent. The sample gives more than 150,000 clones, around three quarters of which show up once; 1.9% is in the top ten. The specimen sequenced was PBMCs. The origin of the receptors is a woman aged 25 to 39 in good health and CMV-seronegative.

This chain links TRBV7-6 with TRBJ2-3, with TRBD1 identical over 7 bases. V shed 2 bases and J 5 bases; nucleotides not matched to a gene: 10. Germline V gives CDR1 SGHVS, CDR2 FNYEAQ. The CDR3 is 16 amino acids. CDR3 in amino acids: CASSLRGRTGEDTQYF. The CDR3 DNA is TGTGCCAGCAGCTTAAGGGGCAGAACAGGGGAAGATACGCAGTATTTT.

The CDR3 region is CASSLGGQTGELFF. The CDR3 DNA follows: TGCGCCAGCAGCTTGGGTGGTCAAACAGGGGAGCTGTTTTTT. The V gene is TRBV5-1, the J gene TRBJ2-2; D ambiguous. With 0 bases removed from V and 8 bases from J, the gap between germline ends came to 11 bases. The CDR3 consists of 14 residues. From germline, CDR1 is SGHRS and CDR2 YFSETQ.

V gene TRBV4-2 combines with J gene TRBJ2-1; 11 bases are a match to TRBD2. Germline CDR1 reads LGHNA; CDR2 reads YNFKEQ. There are 19 residues in the CDR3. Trimming cost V 0 bases and J 4 bases; bases outside gene matches: 11. The CDR3 coding sequence is TGTGCCAGCAGCCAAGAATTAGGGCTAGCGGGGGGCAATTACAATGAGCAGTTCTTC. Its translation is CASSQELGLAGGNYNEQFF.

The chain couples TRBV7-2 to TRBJ2-3; perhaps TRBD1 as D (5 bases). Trimming removed 5 bases from V and 2 bases from J, with 11 bases in between. From germline, CDR1 is SGHTA and CDR2 FQGNSA. The CDR3 contains 14 residues. As DNA, the CDR3 is TGTGCCAGCAGCCCGGACACGTCCACAGATACGCAGTATTTT. As protein: CASSPDTSTDTQYF. The full variable domain, in which reference TRBV7-2 and TRBJ2-3 provide the parts outside the CDR3, is GAGVSQSPSNKVTEKGKDVELRCDPISGHTALYWYRQSLGQGLEFLIYFQGNSAPDKSGLPSDRFSAERTGGSVSTLTIQRTQQEDSAVYLCASSPDTSTDTQYFGPGTRLTVL.

The chain has TRBV10-1 and TRBJ2-2; tentatively, D is TRBD1 (6 bases). Germline loops: CDR1 WNHNN, CDR2 SYGVQD (reference sequence). CDR3 length: 14 residues. Between the trimmed V and J ends, which lost 5 bases and 3 bases, there was a span of 10 bases. CDR3 loop: CASSSTGHTGELFF. CDR3 bases: TGCGCCAGCAGTAGTACAGGGCACACCGGGGAGCTGTTTTTT.

The chain is built from TRBV15 and TRBJ1-1; the match to TRBD1 covers 8 bases. The CDR3 spans 17 residues. Germline assignment: CDR1 LNHNV and CDR2 YYDKDF (reference sequence). The J segment lost 0 bases and the V segment lost 3 bases, leaving 9 bases of the junction unmatched. The CDR3 DNA reads as TGTGCCACCAGCAGGGTCACCGGGACAGGTATGAACACTGAAGCTTTCTTT. Amino acid sequence: CATSRVTGTGMNTEAFF. Full variable domain (remainder filled in from reference TRBV15 and TRBJ1-1): DAMVIQNPRYQVTQFGKPVTLSCSQTLNHNVMYWYQQKSSQAPKLLFHYYDKDFNNEADTPDNFQSRRPNTSFCFLDIRSPGLGDTAMYLCATSRVTGTGMNTEAFFGQGTRLTVV.

The gene calls are TRBV7-2 and TRBJ2-5, with 9 positions matching TRBD2. The CDR3 runs to 18 residues. Germline CDR1 and CDR2: SGHTA and FQGNSA. Losses at the gene ends were 4 bases for V and 7 bases for J; bases not matched to a gene: 19. The CDR3 spells CASSYIRTPGLALGTQYF. CDR3 nucleotides: TGTGCCAGCAGCTATATCAGGACCCCGGGACTAGCATTAGGGACCCAGTACTTC.

The chain couples TRBV5-1 to TRBJ2-1; 8 bases are a match to TRBD2. Trimming took 6 bases from V and 4 from J; bases not matched to a gene: 6. Germline lookup yields CDR1 SGHRS and CDR2 YFSETQ. CDR3 length equals 14 residues. The CDR3 spells CASTIGGGYNEQFF. CDR3 nucleotide sequence: TGCGCCAGCACTATCGGGGGGGGTTACAATGAGCAGTTCTTC.

CDR3 loop: CAWTGLAFEQYF. DNA for the CDR3: TGTGCCTGGACTGGGCTAGCTTTCGAGCAGTACTTC. The rearrangement joins TRBV30 to TRBJ2-7; D is perhaps TRBD2 (5 bases). The CDR3 totals 12 residues. The germline V and J ends were trimmed by 4 bases and 6 bases, with 13 bases remaining between them. Germline V gene lookup returns CDR1 GTSNPN and CDR2 SVGIG (reference sequence).

The chain carries TRBV4-2 and TRBJ1-3; D unresolved. Germline-derived CDR1 and CDR2 are LGHNA and YNFKEQ. The V end lost 0 bases, the J end lost 0 bases, and 9 bases lay between the germline ends. The CDR3 has 16 amino acids. The DNA for the CDR3 is TGTGCCAGCAGCCAAGATCTGCTAGTCTCTGGAAACACCATATATTTT. Translation: CASSQDLLVSGNTIYF.

The rearrangement uses TRBV4-3 and TRBJ2-5; TRBD2 matches at 9 bases. Germline values: CDR1 LGHNA, CDR2 YSLEER. This CDR3 contains 15 residues. Trimming removed 3 bases from V and 5 bases from J; junction bases left unmatched: 7. CDR3 residues: CASSQGGGALETQYF. DNA of the CDR3: TGCGCCAGCAGCCAGGGCGGGGGGGCCCTTGAGACCCAGTACTTC.

This clone was seen a handful of times. The gene calls are TRBV27 and TRBJ1-6; D is ambiguous. The V and J ends lost 5 bases and 10 bases respectively, with 12 bases between them. The CDR3 is made up of 13 amino acids. The germline V gene encodes CDR1 MNHEY and CDR2 SMNVEV (reference sequence). Here the CDR3 DNA reads TGTGCCAGCAGTCCCCTACAGATATCACCCCTCCACTTT. It codes for CASSPLQISPLHF.

The chain combines TRBV2 with TRBJ1-5, with a weak D call TRBD1 (6 bases). V was pared by 6 bases and J by 6 bases, with 12 bases between. The germline gives CDR1 SNHLY, CDR2 FYNNEI. The CDR3 is made up of 13 amino acids. Here the CDR3 reads CASRGGALQPQHF. CDR3 DNA sequence: TGTGCCAGCAGGGGGGGGGCGCTTCAGCCCCAGCATTTT.

The chain employs TRBV7-2 and TRBJ2-1; TRBD1 matches at 8 bases. The V gene's germline CDR1 is SGHTA and CDR2 FQGNSA. V lost 6 bases to trimming and J lost 7 bases; unmatched junction nucleotides: 11. This CDR3 region has 15 residues. The CDR3 sequence is CASSPDRGTINEQFF. The CDR3 coding sequence is TGTGCCAGCAGTCCAGACAGGGGAACCATAAATGAGCAGTTCTTC.